What follows are 22 T cell receptor beta chains derived from one specimen sequenced in a study of T-cell reconstitution after alpha-beta-depleted transplantation in children. Unique molecular identifiers were incorporated into the prepared TCRbeta library. A single record per CDR3 protein comes from TCRdb applying MiXCR to the PCR reads. The sample lists 540,000 or so distinct CDR3 sequences, 23% occurring once. The input for sequencing was PBMCs, mostly from graft donor cells, taken 360 days after TCRalphabeta/CD19-depleted stem cell transplant. These receptors all come from a boy younger than two who had a stem cell transplant for acute myeloid leukemia, so the T cells may come from the graft donor.

This clonotype was counted a few times. The genes are TRBV11-3 and TRBJ2-7; a possible D gene is TRBD2 (5 bases). The CDR3 totals 15 residues. Trimming stripped 5 bases from V and 2 bases from J, with 16 bases between. Germline values: CDR1 SGHNT, CDR2 YENEEA. CDR3 amino acids: CASSAVEGPPYEQYF. The CDR3, as DNA: TGTGCCAGCAGCGCGGTCGAGGGCCCCCCCTACGAGCAGTACTTC.

This clonotype occurred a few times. The chain employs TRBV6-1 and TRBJ2-3; perhaps TRBD1 as D (5 bases). Germline V lookup: CDR1 MNHNS, CDR2 SASEGT. The V and J ends lost 6 bases and 2 bases respectively, with 18 bases between them. The CDR3 covers 16 residues. Written as DNA, the CDR3 is TGTGCCAGCAGAGCCTCGGTATTCAGGGACACAGATACGCAGTATTTT. Translation: CASRASVFRDTDTQYF.

The genes are TRBV2 and TRBJ1-1; D perhaps matches TRBD1 (5 bases). Germline V gives CDR1 SNHLY, CDR2 FYNNEI. The V gene lost 8 bases and the J gene lost 0 bases, with 10 bases spanning the gap. The CDR3 consists of 13 residues. CDR3 residues: CASGGVMNTEAFF. CDR3 bases: TGTGCCAGCGGAGGGGTAATGAACACTGAAGCTTTCTTT.

This clonotype was found a few times. V is TRBV29-1 and J is TRBJ1-2; 8 bases match TRBD1. V shed 1 base, J shed 6 bases, and the junction held 4 bases outside the gene matches. This CDR3 is 13 amino acids long. Per germline, CDR1 SQVTM and CDR2 ANQGSEA. The CDR3: CSVEGAGGDGYTF. CDR3 nucleotide sequence: TGCAGCGTTGAAGGAGCAGGGGGCGATGGCTACACCTTC.

The rearrangement joins TRBV10-3 to TRBJ2-1; TRBD1 matches 12 bases. CDR3 length: 12 residues. Germline lookup yields CDR1 ENHRY and CDR2 SYGVKD. The CDR3 here is CAGGQGADEQFF. In DNA form, the CDR3 reads TGTGCGGGGGGACAGGGGGCCGATGAGCAGTTCTTC.

This clonotype was seen repeatedly, ten times or more. The rearrangement joins TRBV20-1 to TRBJ1-1; no definite D call. CDR3 length equals 12 residues. V was trimmed by 0 bases and J by 6 bases, leaving 8 bases between them. CDR1 is DFQATT and CDR2 is SNEGSKA in the germline V gene (reference sequence). The CDR3 protein is CSARDRSPEAFF. CDR3 bases: TGCAGTGCTAGAGATAGGAGTCCTGAAGCTTTCTTT.

This clonotype was counted a few times. The chain recombines TRBV29-1 with TRBJ1-1; D unclear. The CDR3 extends over 11 amino acids. Trimming shortened V by 0 bases and J by 4 bases, and 3 bases separated the two germline ends. Per germline, CDR1 SQVTM and CDR2 ANQGSEA. The CDR3 coding sequence is TGCAGCGTTGAAGAGCGCACTGAAGCTTTCTTT. It yields the protein CSVEERTEAFF.

The genes are TRBV7-2 and TRBJ2-5; 7 nucleotides line up with TRBD2. The germline CDR1 and CDR2 sequences are SGHTA and FQGNSA. The J segment lost 5 bases and the V segment lost 5 bases, leaving 5 bases of the junction unmatched. The CDR3 runs 13 residues. CDR3 nucleotide sequence: TGTGCCAGCAGCCACGGACTAGGCGAGACCCAGTACTTC. Residues: CASSHGLGETQYF.

The V call is TRBV5-4, the J call TRBJ2-6, with a tentative D call TRBD2 (6 bases). The CDR3 loop spans 16 amino acids. Trimming cost V 2 bases and J 4 bases, with 13 bases left between them. CDR1 is SGHNT and CDR2 is YYREEE in the germline V gene (reference sequence). In nucleotides, the CDR3 is TGTGCCAGCAGCTTTCTCGACGCGGGAGGGGCCAACGTCCTGACTTTC. The encoded protein is CASSFLDAGGANVLTF.

The V and J genes are TRBV13 and TRBJ1-1; TRBD1 aligns across 7 bases. J lost 6 bases, V lost 4 bases, and 5 bases had no gene match. There are 13 residues in the CDR3. Germline V gives CDR1 PRHDT, CDR2 FYEKMQ (reference sequence). The chain's CDR3 is CASSSLQGSEAFF. The CDR3 coding sequence is TGTGCCAGCAGCTCCCTACAGGGGTCTGAAGCTTTCTTT.

This clonotype was counted only a few times. The genes are TRBV7-6 and TRBJ2-2; 10 positions match TRBD1. CDR1 and CDR2 (germline): SGHVS, FNYEAQ. The CDR3 has 17 amino acids. V shed 4 bases and J 5 bases; nucleotides not matched to a gene: 10. The CDR3 DNA follows: TGTGCCAGCAGCTCCCAGGGACAGGGGATCGTGACCGGGGAGCTGTTTTTT. Translating it yields CASSSQGQGIVTGELFF.

The table lists this clonotype with a few counts. This chain joins TRBV7-9 and TRBJ1-6; D gene unclear. Per the germline V gene, CDR1 is SEHNR and CDR2 is FQNEAQ (reference sequence). Trimming left V 4 bases short and J 1 base short, with 8 bases between. The CDR3 is 15 amino acids. The CDR3 DNA is TGTGCCAGCAGCTCTGCTGGTTCCTATAATTCACCCCTCCACTTT. Protein sequence: CASSSAGSYNSPLHF.

A few counts support this clonotype. V and J are TRBV6-5 and TRBJ2-6; D gene ambiguous. The CDR3 spans 17 residues. The V end was cut by 2 bases, the J end by 0 bases, with 11 bases between. Germline CDR1 and CDR2: MNHEY and SVGAGI. CDR3 sequence reads: CASSYGAAYSGANVLTF. Here the CDR3 DNA reads TGTGCCAGCAGTTACGGAGCAGCGTACTCTGGGGCCAACGTCCTGACTTTC.

This chain connects TRBV2 to TRBJ1-2, with TRBD1 identical over 9 bases. This CDR3 has 15 amino acids. J was trimmed by 5 bases and V by 3 bases; bases with no gene match: 7. Germline V gene lookup returns CDR1 SNHLY and CDR2 FYNNEI. DNA for the CDR3: TGTGCCAGCAGTGACCAGCCGGGACAGGGATATGGCTACACCTTC. Translation gives CASSDQPGQGYGYTF.

The V and J genes are TRBV27 and TRBJ2-2; D perhaps matches TRBD2 (5 bases). The CDR3 is 14 residues long. Trimming pared 4 bases from V and 11 bases from J, leaving 17 bases between. Germline V lookup: CDR1 MNHEY, CDR2 SMNVEV (reference sequence). The CDR3 region has the DNA TGTGCCAGCAGTTCGATCCCCTCGGGGTTAGAGCTGTTTTTT. Encoded protein: CASSSIPSGLELFF.

This clonotype has only a few counts. DNA of the CDR3: TGTGCCAGCAGCCTAAAGTGGGTACAAGGGCGCGAAGCTTTCTTT. As protein: CASSLKWVQGREAFF. This chain joins TRBV6-1 and TRBJ1-1, with D unclear. The CDR3 runs 15 residues. CDR1 is MNHNS and CDR2 is SASEGT in the germline V gene. V was trimmed by 6 bases and J by 8 bases, leaving 22 bases between them.

V and J are TRBV19 and TRBJ2-3; D assignment may be TRBD1 or TRBD2 (5 bases each). The V and J ends lost 8 bases and 2 bases respectively, with 14 bases between them. The CDR3 has 14 residues. Germline-derived CDR1 and CDR2 are LNHDA and SQIVND (reference sequence). The CDR3 loop is CASYEGRATDTQYF. CDR3 coding DNA: TGTGCCAGTTACGAGGGGCGGGCCACAGATACGCAGTATTTT.

The V gene is TRBV3-1, the J gene TRBJ2-2; D gene uncertain. Germline CDR1 and CDR2: LGHDT and YNNKEL (reference sequence). The CDR3 runs 13 residues. With 1 base removed from V and 5 bases from J, the gap between germline ends came to 5 bases. CDR3 residues: CASSQVSTGELFF. The DNA of the CDR3 is TGTGCCAGCAGCCAAGTATCGACCGGGGAGCTGTTTTTT. The full variable domain, completed using reference TRBV3-1 and TRBJ2-2, is DTAVSQTPKYLVTQMGNDKSIKCEQNLGHDTMYWYKQDSKKFLKIMFSYNNKELIINETVPNRFSPKSPDKAHLNLHINSLELGDSAVYFCASSQVSTGELFFGEGSRLTVL.

V usage is TRBV19 and J usage is TRBJ2-7; TRBD1 is a possible D gene (5 bases). Germline-derived CDR1 and CDR2 are LNHDA and SQIVND (reference sequence). V lost 8 bases and J lost 2, with 13 bases in between. The CDR3 has 13 residues. The CDR3 sequence: CASLGAPAYEQYF. CDR3 DNA: TGTGCCAGTCTTGGGGCTCCGGCCTACGAGCAGTACTTC.

This rearrangement joins TRBV5-1 to TRBJ2-3; D is unresolved. CDR1 is SGHRS, CDR2 YFSETQ, per germline. V lost 0 bases, J lost 3 bases, and 11 bases lay in between. The length of the CDR3 is 15 residues. The CDR3 is CASSLARPGTDTQYF. The CDR3, as DNA: TGCGCCAGCAGCTTGGCTCGGCCAGGTACAGATACGCAGTATTTT.

The V gene is TRBV12-3 or TRBV12-4, the J gene TRBJ1-6, with 7 bases that match TRBD1. After removal of 4 bases from V and 10 bases from J, the junction contained 16 bases not matched to a gene. CDR3 length: 17 residues. CDR3 sequence reads: CASSSTGQAVGGSPLHF. The CDR3 DNA follows: TGTGCCAGCAGTTCCACAGGACAGGCGGTGGGTGGGTCACCCCTCCACTTT.

The rearrangement joins TRBV7-2 to TRBJ2-2, with a weak D call TRBD1 (5 bases). Deletions cut 0 bases from V and 7 bases from J, with 15 bases between. Germline V lookup: CDR1 SGHTA, CDR2 FQGNSA. This CDR3 has 16 amino acids. DNA for the CDR3: TGTGCCAGCAGCTTAGCAGGGGCCCATTGGGGCGGGGAGCTGTTTTTT. Translating it yields CASSLAGAHWGGELFF.